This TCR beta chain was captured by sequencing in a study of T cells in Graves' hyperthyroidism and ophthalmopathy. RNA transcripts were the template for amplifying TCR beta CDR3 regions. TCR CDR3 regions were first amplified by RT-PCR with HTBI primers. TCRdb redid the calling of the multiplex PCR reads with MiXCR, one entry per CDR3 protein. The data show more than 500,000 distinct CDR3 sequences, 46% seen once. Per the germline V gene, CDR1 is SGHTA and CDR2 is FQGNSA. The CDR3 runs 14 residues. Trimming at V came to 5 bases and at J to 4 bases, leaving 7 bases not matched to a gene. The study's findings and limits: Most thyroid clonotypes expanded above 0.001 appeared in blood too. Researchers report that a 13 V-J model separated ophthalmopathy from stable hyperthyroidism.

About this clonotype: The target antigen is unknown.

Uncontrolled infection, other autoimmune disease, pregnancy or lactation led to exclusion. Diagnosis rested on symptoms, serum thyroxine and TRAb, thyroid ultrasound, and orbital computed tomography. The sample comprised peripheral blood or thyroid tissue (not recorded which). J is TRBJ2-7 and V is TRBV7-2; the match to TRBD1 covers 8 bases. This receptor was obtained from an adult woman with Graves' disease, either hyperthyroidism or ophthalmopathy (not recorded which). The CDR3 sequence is CASSTGQGRYEQYF. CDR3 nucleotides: TGTGCCAGCAGCACCGGACAGGGAAGGTACGAGCAGTACTTC.